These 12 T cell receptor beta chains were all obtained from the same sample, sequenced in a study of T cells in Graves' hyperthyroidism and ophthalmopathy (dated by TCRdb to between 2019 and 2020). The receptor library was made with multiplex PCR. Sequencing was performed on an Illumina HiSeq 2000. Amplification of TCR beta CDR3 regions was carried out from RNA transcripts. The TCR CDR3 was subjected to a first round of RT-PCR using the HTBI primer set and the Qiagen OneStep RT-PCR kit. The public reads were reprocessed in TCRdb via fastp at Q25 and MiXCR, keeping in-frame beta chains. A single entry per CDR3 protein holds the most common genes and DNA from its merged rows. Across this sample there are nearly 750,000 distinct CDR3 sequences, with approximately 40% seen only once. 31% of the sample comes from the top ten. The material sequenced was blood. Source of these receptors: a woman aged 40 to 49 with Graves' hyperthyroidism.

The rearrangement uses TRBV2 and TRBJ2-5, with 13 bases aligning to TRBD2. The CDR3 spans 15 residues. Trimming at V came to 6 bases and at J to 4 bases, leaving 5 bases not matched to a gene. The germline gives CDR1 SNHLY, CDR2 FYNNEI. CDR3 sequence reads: CASRGTSGVRETQYF. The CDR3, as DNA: TGTGCCAGCAGGGGGACTAGCGGGGTCCGAGAGACCCAGTACTTC.

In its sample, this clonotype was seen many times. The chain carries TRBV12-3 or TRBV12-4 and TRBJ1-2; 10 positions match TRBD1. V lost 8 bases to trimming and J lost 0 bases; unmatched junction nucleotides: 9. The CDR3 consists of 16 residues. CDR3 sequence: CASSQGQGVTNYGYTF. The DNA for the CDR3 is TGTGCCAGCTCCCAAGGACAGGGGGTGACTAACTATGGCTACACCTTC.

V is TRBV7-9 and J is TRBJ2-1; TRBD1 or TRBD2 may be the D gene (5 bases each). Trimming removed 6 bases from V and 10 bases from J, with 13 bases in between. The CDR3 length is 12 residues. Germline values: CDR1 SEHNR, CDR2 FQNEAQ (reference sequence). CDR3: CASRSQGPEQFF. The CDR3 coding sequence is TGTGCCAGCAGATCTCAGGGACCCGAGCAGTTCTTC.

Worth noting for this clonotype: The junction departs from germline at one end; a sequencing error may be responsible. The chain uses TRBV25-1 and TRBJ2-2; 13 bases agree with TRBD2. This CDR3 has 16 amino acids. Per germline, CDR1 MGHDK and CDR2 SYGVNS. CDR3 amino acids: CANSGLAGVDTGELFF. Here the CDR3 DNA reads TGTGCCAACAGTGGACTAGCGGGAGTTGACACCGGGGAGCTGTTTTTT.

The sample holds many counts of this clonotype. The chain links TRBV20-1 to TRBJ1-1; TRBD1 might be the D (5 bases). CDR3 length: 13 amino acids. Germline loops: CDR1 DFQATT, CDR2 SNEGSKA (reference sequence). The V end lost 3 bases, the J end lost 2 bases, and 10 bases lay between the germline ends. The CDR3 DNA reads TGCAGTGCTAGTAAGGGGTCTAACACTGAAGCTTTCTTT. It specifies CSASKGSNTEAFF.

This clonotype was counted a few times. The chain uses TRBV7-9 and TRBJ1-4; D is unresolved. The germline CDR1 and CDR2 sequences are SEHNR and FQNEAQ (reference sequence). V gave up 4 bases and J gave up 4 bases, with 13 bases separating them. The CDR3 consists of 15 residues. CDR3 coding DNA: TGTGCCAGCAGCTCCCGGAATCGGAATAATGAAAAACTGTTTTTT. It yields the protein CASSSRNRNNEKLFF.

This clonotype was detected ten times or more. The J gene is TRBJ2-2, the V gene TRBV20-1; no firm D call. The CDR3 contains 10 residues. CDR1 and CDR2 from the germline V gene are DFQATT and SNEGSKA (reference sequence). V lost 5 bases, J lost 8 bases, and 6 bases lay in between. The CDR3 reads CSALGGELFF. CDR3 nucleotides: TGCAGTGCTTTGGGTGGGGAGCTGTTTTTT.

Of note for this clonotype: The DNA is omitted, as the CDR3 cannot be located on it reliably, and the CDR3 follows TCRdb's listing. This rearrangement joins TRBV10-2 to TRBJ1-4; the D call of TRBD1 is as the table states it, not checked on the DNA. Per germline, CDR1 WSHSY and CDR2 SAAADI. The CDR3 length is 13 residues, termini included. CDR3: CASRARVGKNCFF.

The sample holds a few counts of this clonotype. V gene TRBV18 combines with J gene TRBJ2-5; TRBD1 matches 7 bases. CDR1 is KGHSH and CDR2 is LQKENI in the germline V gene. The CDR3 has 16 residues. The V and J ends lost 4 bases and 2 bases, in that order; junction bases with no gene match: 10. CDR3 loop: CASSRQPGTEQETQYF. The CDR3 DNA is TGTGCCAGCTCACGACAGCCCGGGACAGAGCAAGAGACCCAGTACTTC.

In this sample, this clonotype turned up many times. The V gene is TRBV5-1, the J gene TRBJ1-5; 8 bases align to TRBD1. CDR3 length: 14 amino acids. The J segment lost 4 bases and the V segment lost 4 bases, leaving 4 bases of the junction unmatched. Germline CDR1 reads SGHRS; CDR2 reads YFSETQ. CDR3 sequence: CASSPGQDNQPQHF. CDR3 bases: TGCGCCAGCAGCCCGGGACAGGATAATCAGCCCCAGCATTTT.

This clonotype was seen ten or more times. CDR3 residues: CASSAGALGANVLTF. The CDR3 nucleotides read TGTGCCAGCAGTGCAGGAGCTCTTGGGGCCAACGTCCTGACTTTC. The V gene is TRBV11-2, the J gene TRBJ2-6; no clear D. The germline V gene encodes CDR1 SGHAT and CDR2 FQNNGV. The V gene lost 6 bases and the J gene lost 3 bases, with 12 bases spanning the gap. This CDR3 has 15 amino acids.

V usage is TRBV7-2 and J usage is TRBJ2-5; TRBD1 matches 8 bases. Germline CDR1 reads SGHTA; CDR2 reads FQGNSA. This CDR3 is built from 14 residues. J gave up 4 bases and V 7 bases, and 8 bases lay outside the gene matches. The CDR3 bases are TGTGCCAGCAAGACGGACAGGGCTCTAGAGACCCAGTACTTC. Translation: CASKTDRALETQYF.